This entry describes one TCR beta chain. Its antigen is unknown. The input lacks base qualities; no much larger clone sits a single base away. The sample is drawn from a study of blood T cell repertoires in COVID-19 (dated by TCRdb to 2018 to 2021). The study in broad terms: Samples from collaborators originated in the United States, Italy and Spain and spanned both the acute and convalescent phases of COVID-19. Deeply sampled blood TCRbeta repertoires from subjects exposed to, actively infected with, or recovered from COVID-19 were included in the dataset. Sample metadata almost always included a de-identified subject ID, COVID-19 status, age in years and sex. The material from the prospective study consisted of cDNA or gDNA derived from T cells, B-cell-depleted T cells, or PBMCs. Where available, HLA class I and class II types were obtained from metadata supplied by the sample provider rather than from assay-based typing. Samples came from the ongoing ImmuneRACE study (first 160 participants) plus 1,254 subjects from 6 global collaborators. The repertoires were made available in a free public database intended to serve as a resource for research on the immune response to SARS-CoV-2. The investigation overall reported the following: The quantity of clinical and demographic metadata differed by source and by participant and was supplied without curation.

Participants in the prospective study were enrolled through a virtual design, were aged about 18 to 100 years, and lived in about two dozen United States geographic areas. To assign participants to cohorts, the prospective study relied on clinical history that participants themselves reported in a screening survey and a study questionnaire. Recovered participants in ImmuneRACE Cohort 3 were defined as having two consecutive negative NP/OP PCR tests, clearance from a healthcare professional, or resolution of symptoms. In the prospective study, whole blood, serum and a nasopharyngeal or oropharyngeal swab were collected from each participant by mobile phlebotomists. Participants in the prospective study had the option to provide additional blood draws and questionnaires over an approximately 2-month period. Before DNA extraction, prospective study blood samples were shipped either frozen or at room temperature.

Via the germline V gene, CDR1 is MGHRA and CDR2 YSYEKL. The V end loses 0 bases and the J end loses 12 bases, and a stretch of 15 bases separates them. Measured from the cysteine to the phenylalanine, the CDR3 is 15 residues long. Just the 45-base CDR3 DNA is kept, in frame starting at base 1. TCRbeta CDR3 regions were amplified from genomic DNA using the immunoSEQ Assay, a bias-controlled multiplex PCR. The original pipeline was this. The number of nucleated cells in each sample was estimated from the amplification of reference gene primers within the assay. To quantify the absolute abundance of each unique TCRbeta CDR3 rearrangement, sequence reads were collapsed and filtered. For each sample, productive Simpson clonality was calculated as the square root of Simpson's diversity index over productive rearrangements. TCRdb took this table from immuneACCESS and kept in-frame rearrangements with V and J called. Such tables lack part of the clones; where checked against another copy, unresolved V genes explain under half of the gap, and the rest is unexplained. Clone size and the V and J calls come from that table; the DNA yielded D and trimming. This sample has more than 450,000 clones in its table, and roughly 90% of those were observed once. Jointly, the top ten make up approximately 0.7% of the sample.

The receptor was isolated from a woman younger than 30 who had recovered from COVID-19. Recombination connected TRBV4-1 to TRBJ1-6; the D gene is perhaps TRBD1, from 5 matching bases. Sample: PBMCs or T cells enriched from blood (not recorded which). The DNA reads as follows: TGCGCCAGCAGCCAAGACTCAGGGCGGGGTAGACCCCTCCACTTT. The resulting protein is CASSQDSGRGRPLHF.